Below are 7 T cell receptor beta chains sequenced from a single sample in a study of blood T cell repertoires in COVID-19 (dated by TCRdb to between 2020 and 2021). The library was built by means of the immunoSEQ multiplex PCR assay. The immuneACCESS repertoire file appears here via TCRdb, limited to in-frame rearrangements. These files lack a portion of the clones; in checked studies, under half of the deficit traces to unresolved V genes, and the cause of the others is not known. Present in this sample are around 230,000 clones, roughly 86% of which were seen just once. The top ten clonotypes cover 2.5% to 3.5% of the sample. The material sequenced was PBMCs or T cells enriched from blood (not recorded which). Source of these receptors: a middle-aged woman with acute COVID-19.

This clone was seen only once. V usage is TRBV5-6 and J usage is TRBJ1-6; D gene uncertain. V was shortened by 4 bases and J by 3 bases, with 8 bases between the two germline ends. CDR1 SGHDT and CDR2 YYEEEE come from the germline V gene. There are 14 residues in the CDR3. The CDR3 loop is CASSGEFYNSPLHF. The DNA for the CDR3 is TGTGCCAGCAGCGGGGAGTTCTATAATTCACCCCTCCACTTT. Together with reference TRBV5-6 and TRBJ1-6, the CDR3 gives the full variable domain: DAGVTQSPTHLIKTRGQQVTLRCSPKSGHDTVSWYQQALGQGPQFIFQYYEEEERQRGNFPDRFSGHQFPNYSSELNVNALLLGDSALYLCASSGEFYNSPLHFGNGTRLTVT.

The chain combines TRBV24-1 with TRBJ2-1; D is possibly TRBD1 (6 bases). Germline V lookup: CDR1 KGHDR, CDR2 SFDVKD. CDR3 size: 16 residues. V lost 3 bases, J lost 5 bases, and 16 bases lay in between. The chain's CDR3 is CATSDAGRGFDNEQFF. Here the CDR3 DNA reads TGTGCCACCAGTGATGCGGGCAGGGGATTTGACAATGAGCAGTTCTTC.

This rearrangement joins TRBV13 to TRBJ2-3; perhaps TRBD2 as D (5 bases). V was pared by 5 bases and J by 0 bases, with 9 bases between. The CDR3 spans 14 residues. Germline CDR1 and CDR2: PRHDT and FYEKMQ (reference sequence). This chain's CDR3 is CASSPRTSTDTQYF. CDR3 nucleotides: TGTGCCAGCAGCCCACGGACTAGCACAGATACGCAGTATTTT. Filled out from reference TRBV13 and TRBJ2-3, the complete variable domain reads AAGVIQSPRHLIKEKRETATLKCYPIPRHDTVYWYQQGPGQDPQFLISFYEKMQSDKGSIPDRFSAQQFSDYHSELNMSSLELGDSALYFCASSPRTSTDTQYFGPGTRLTVL.

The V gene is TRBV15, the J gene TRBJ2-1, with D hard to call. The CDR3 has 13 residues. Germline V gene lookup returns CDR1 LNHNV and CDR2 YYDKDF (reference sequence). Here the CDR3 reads CATRRGTNNEQFF. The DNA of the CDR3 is TGTGCGACCCGGCGCGGAACTAACAATGAGCAGTTCTTC.

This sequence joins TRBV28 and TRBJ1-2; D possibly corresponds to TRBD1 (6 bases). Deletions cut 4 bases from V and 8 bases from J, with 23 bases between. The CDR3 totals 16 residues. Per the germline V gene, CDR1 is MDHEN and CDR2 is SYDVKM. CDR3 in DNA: TGTGCCAGCAGTTCTTACCGGGACACGGGGGGTCGGGGCTACACCTTC. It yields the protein CASSSYRDTGGRGYTF.

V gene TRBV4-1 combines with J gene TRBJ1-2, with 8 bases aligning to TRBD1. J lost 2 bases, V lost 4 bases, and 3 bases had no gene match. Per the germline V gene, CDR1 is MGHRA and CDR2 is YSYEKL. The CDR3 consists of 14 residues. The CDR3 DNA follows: TGCGCCAGCAGCCCAGGGGGCGCGAACTATGGCTACACCTTC. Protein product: CASSPGGANYGYTF.

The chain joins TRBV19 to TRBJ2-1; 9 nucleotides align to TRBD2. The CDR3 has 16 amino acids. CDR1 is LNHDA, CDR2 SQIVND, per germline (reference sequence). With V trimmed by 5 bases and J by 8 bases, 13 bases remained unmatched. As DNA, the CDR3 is TGTGCCAGTAGTCTCAAGTTTAGCGGGAGTTCGTATGAGCAGTTCTTC. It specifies CASSLKFSGSSYEQFF.